Presented here are 29 T cell receptor beta chains from one specimen sequenced in a study of breast tumors, draining lymph nodes, adjacent tissues. Breast cancer patients provided tissue from their axillary draining lymph nodes. From the multiplex PCR reads, TCRdb called clonotypes with MiXCR, one entry per CDR3 protein. The top ten clones hold about 3.3% of a sample with approximately 250,000 distinct CDR3 sequences, nearly 35% of them seen once. The specimen sequenced was axillary lymph node tissue. These receptors were collected from a female donor with breast cancer. Some clones in this sample may be carry-over from other donors' samples.

This clonotype was observed many times. The chain uses TRBV29-1 and TRBJ2-3; D possibly matches TRBD1 or TRBD2 (5 bases each). The CDR3 has 14 amino acids. Germline V CDR1 and CDR2: SQVTM, ANQGSEA. V was clipped by 4 bases and J by 2 bases, with 13 bases between them. The CDR3 nucleotides read TGCAGCGTTGCGGAGTGGGGGACCACAGATACGCAGTATTTT. Protein sequence: CSVAEWGTTDTQYF.

In DNA form, the CDR3 reads TGTGCCAGCAGTTCACCCTACGAGAGCACAGATACGCAGTATTTT. It translates to CASSSPYESTDTQYF. The chain employs TRBV28 and TRBJ2-3; no firm D call. Germline-derived CDR1 and CDR2 are MDHEN and SYDVKM. Trimming stripped 4 bases from V and 0 bases from J, with 11 bases between. This CDR3 has 15 residues. Drawing the rest from reference TRBV28 and TRBJ2-3, the complete variable domain is DVKVTQSSRYLVKRTGEKVFLECVQDMDHENMFWYRQDPGLGLRLIYFSYDVKMKEKGDIPEGYSVSREKKERFSLILESASTNQTSMYLCASSSPYESTDTQYFGPGTRLTVL.

The rearrangement joins TRBV12-3 or TRBV12-4 to TRBJ2-1; 8 nucleotides line up with TRBD2. The CDR3 extends over 17 amino acids. The V segment lost 2 bases and the J segment 8 bases; nucleotides outside the gene matches: 14. CDR3 bases: TGTGCCAGCAGTTTAAGACCGGGACTAGGATACTTTGATGAGCAGTTCTTC. This codes for CASSLRPGLGYFDEQFF.

This chain uses TRBV5-6 with TRBJ2-1; weak D call: TRBD2 (6 bases). CDR1 SGHDT and CDR2 YYEEEE come from the germline V gene. Trimming stripped 1 base from V and 8 bases from J, with 16 bases between. This CDR3 has 15 amino acids. This chain's CDR3 is CASSLFGSIKDEQFF. The CDR3 nucleotides read TGTGCCAGCAGCTTGTTCGGGAGTATTAAAGATGAGCAGTTCTTC.

This clonotype was found many times. The V and J genes are TRBV20-1 and TRBJ2-3, with 10 bases fitting TRBD2. This CDR3 has 16 amino acids. Germline CDR1 is DFQATT and CDR2 is SNEGSKA (reference sequence). With V trimmed by 3 bases and J by 2 bases, 8 bases remained unmatched. The CDR3: CSASPASGGVTDTQYF. The CDR3 DNA follows: TGCAGTGCTAGCCCCGCAAGCGGGGGGGTCACAGATACGCAGTATTTT.

The chain couples TRBV5-1 to TRBJ1-2, with D possibly matching TRBD1 (5 bases). V dropped 1 base and J dropped 7 bases, with 8 bases sitting between them. The germline V gene encodes CDR1 SGHRS and CDR2 YFSETQ. The CDR3 length is 12 residues. CDR3 loop: CASSLLGTGYTF. CDR3 bases: TGCGCCAGCAGCTTGTTAGGGACTGGCTACACCTTC. Complete variable domain (other parts from reference TRBV5-1 and TRBJ1-2): KAGVTQTPRYLIKTRGQQVTLSCSPISGHRSVSWYQQTPGQGLQFLFEYFSETQRNKGNFPGRFSGRQFSNSRSEMNVSTLELGDSALYLCASSLLGTGYTFGSGTRLTVV.

This chain links TRBV11-3 with TRBJ1-1; D is uncertain. Germline loops: CDR1 SGHNT, CDR2 YENEEA. CDR3 length: 15 residues. Deletions cut 1 base from V and 1 base from J, with 10 bases between. The CDR3 DNA sequence: TGTGCCAGCAGCTTAGTCGCAGAAAAGAACACTGAAGCTTTCTTT. As protein: CASSLVAEKNTEAFF.

This clonotype was seen at least ten times. The chain's CDR3 is CASSFLTSYNEQFF. The CDR3 nucleotides are TGTGCCAGCAGTTTCTTAACCTCCTACAATGAGCAGTTCTTC. The gene calls are TRBV12-3 or TRBV12-4 and TRBJ2-1; D remains unclear. The CDR3 sequence is 14 residues long. The V end was cut by 3 bases, the J end by 0 bases, with 6 bases between.

The rearrangement joins TRBV5-6 to TRBJ2-2; D gene uncertain. Trimming removed 4 bases from V and 2 bases from J, with 15 bases in between. The germline CDR1 and CDR2 sequences are SGHDT and YYEEEE. This CDR3 region has 16 residues. The CDR3 region is CASSPRQTANTGELFF. In DNA form, the CDR3 reads TGTGCCAGCAGCCCCCGCCAGACCGCTAACACCGGGGAGCTGTTTTTT. Full variable domain (remainder filled in from reference TRBV5-6 and TRBJ2-2): DAGVTQSPTHLIKTRGQQVTLRCSPKSGHDTVSWYQQALGQGPQFIFQYYEEEERQRGNFPDRFSGHQFPNYSSELNVNALLLGDSALYLCASSPRQTANTGELFFGEGSRLTVL.

In its sample, this clonotype was seen once. The gene calls are TRBV4-3 and TRBJ2-6; the D is unclear. The CDR3 is made up of 11 amino acids. Per germline, CDR1 LGHNA and CDR2 YSLEER. V lost 5 bases and J 4 bases, leaving 0 bases between the germline ends. This CDR3 reads CASSGANVLTF. The CDR3 DNA is TGCGCCAGCAGCGGGGCCAACGTCCTGACTTTC.

The chain links TRBV24-1 to TRBJ2-1, with TRBD2 matching over 10 bases. The CDR3 spans 15 residues. The V gene's germline CDR1 is KGHDR and CDR2 SFDVKD. Losses at the gene ends were 5 bases for V and 8 bases for J; bases not matched to a gene: 8. The CDR3 sequence: CATSVPLAGDDEQFF. In DNA, the CDR3 is TGTGCCACCAGTGTTCCCCTAGCGGGGGACGATGAGCAGTTCTTC.

The genes are TRBV7-9 and TRBJ2-6; D is ambiguous. This CDR3 is 13 amino acids long. Germline CDR1 SEHNR, CDR2 FQNEAQ (reference sequence). V was clipped by 5 bases and J by 4 bases, with 6 bases between them. The CDR3 region is CASSKTGANVLTF. Written as DNA, the CDR3 is TGTGCCAGCAGCAAGACAGGGGCCAACGTCCTGACTTTC.

The chain uses TRBV20-1 and TRBJ2-1, with D possibly TRBD2 on 6 matching bases. The CDR3 is 15 residues long. Germline assignment: CDR1 DFQATT and CDR2 SNEGSKA (reference sequence). V shed 6 bases and J shed 12 bases, with 27 bases lying between them. The CDR3 nucleotides read TGCAGTGCCCTCGCTTACGGGCGGGAACAAGATACGCAGTTCTTC. Its translation: CSALAYGREQDTQFF.

The CDR3: CASSQGVQGNTIYF. For the CDR3, the DNA is TGTGCCAGCAGCCAAGGGGTTCAAGGAAACACCATATATTTT. The chain has TRBV7-9 and TRBJ1-3; weak D call: TRBD1 (5 bases). CDR1 is SEHNR and CDR2 is FQNEAQ in the germline V gene (reference sequence). V lost 5 bases, J lost 4 bases, and 12 bases lay in between. The CDR3 runs 14 residues. The full variable domain, its missing parts supplied by reference TRBV7-9 and TRBJ1-3, is DTGVSQNPRHKITKRGQNVTFRCDPISEHNRLYWYRQTLGQGPEFLTYFQNEAQLEKSRLLSDRFSAERPKGSFSTLEIQRTEQGDSAMYLCASSQGVQGNTIYFGEGSWLTVV.

At least ten counts were recorded for this clonotype. The chain combines TRBV20-1 with TRBJ2-1; weak D call: TRBD2 (6 bases). The CDR3 totals 15 residues. The germline V gene has CDR1 DFQATT and CDR2 SNEGSKA (reference sequence). Trimming removed 5 bases from V and 8 bases from J, with 22 bases in between. The CDR3 coding sequence is TGCAGTGCTCCCATCCCATCGGCGGGAAGGTATGAGCAGTTCTTC. Amino acids: CSAPIPSAGRYEQFF.

V and J are TRBV6-1 and TRBJ2-3, with a possible D match to TRBD2 (6 bases). The CDR3 has 14 residues. CDR1 is MNHNS and CDR2 is SASEGT in the germline V gene. The V end was cut by 7 bases, the J end by 3 bases, with 14 bases between. DNA for the CDR3: TGTGCCAGCATTCAACTAGCTGGTACAGATACGCAGTATTTT. Its protein product is CASIQLAGTDTQYF.

This clonotype was seen a handful of times. The V call is TRBV27, the J call TRBJ2-3, with 7 bases fitting TRBD2. Germline lookup yields CDR1 MNHEY and CDR2 SMNVEV (reference sequence). This CDR3 comprises 13 residues. After removal of 2 bases from V and 5 bases from J, the junction contained 1 base not matched to a gene. The CDR3 sequence: CASSLLAEDTQYF. For the CDR3, the DNA is TGTGCCAGCAGTTTACTAGCGGAAGATACGCAGTATTTT.

This clonotype appeared many times. The chain links TRBV7-6 to TRBJ2-3; 9 nucleotides agree with TRBD1. Germline V gene lookup returns CDR1 SGHVS and CDR2 FNYEAQ. The ends lost 5 bases at V and 8 bases at J; junction bases unmatched: 2. The CDR3 has 12 amino acids. The CDR3 is CASSLQGATQYF. In nucleotides, the CDR3 is TGTGCCAGCAGCCTACAGGGGGCTACGCAGTATTTT.

The chain carries TRBV7-4 and TRBJ2-7; TRBD2 is a possible D gene (6 bases). Germline-derived CDR1 and CDR2 are SGHVT and SQSDAQ. This CDR3 has 15 residues. Trimming removed 2 bases from V and 2 bases from J, with 13 bases in between. Here the CDR3 reads CASSLSGTLPYEQYF. Written as DNA, the CDR3 is TGTGCCAGCAGCTTATCCGGGACTTTGCCCTACGAGCAGTACTTC.

This clonotype was picked up many times. The chain has TRBV20-1 and TRBJ1-6; TRBD1 matches 9 bases. Germline V gene data show CDR1 as DFQATT and CDR2 as SNEGSKA (reference sequence). Trimming removed 6 bases from V and 7 bases from J; junction bases left unmatched: 4. The CDR3 contains 13 residues. This chain's CDR3 is CSAPDRGNSPLHF. The CDR3, as DNA: TGCAGTGCCCCGGACAGGGGAAATTCACCCCTCCACTTT.

This clonotype has a count of ten or more. V gene TRBV19 combines with J gene TRBJ1-5; TRBD1 agrees at 9 bases. V shed 4 bases, J shed 7 bases, and the junction held 5 bases outside the gene matches. Germline values: CDR1 LNHDA, CDR2 SQIVND (reference sequence). The CDR3 is 14 amino acids. CDR3 region: CASSTTGGGQPQHF. In DNA, the CDR3 is TGTGCCAGTAGTACGACAGGGGGGGGACAGCCCCAGCATTTT.

J is TRBJ2-1 and V is TRBV11-2; D tentatively reads TRBD1 or TRBD2 (5 bases each). The V end was cut by 6 bases, the J end by 9 bases, with 21 bases between. The V gene's germline CDR1 is SGHAT and CDR2 FQNNGV. The CDR3 covers 15 residues. CDR3 amino acids: CASSRALGVGTEQFF. The DNA for the CDR3 is TGTGCCAGCAGTCGGGCCCTAGGGGTCGGGACTGAGCAGTTCTTC.

Worth noting for this clonotype: Possible read error: a much larger clone is one base away. The rearrangement links TRBV5-6 to TRBJ2-3, with D perhaps given as TRBD1 or TRBD2 (5 bases each). Per the germline V gene, CDR1 is SGHDT and CDR2 is YYEEEE. This CDR3 has 16 residues. The V end lost 1 base, the J end lost 0 bases, and 12 bases lay between the germline ends. The CDR3 DNA is TGTGCCAGCAGCTTGTTCGGGGCCGCTAGCACAGATACGCAGTATTTT. It specifies CASSLFGAASTDTQYF. The complete variable domain, with remaining parts taken from reference TRBV5-6 and TRBJ2-3, reads DAGVTQSPTHLIKTRGQQVTLRCSPKSGHDTVSWYQQALGQGPQFIFQYYEEEERQRGNFPDRFSGHQFPNYSSELNVNALLLGDSALYLCASSLFGAASTDTQYFGPGTRLTVL.

This clonotype was detected many times. The chain links TRBV18 to TRBJ2-7; 11 nucleotides agree with TRBD2. The germline V gene encodes CDR1 KGHSH and CDR2 LQKENI. The CDR3 is 14 residues long. V trimming: 2 bases; J trimming: 3 bases; junction bases outside the gene matches: 0. In DNA, the CDR3 is TGTGCCAGCTCACCAGGGACTAGCGGCTACGAGCAGTACTTC. Amino acid sequence: CASSPGTSGYEQYF.

V gene TRBV29-1 combines with J gene TRBJ2-3, with a possible D match to TRBD2 (6 bases). Looked up from germline, CDR1 is SQVTM and CDR2 is ANQGSEA. This CDR3 spans 16 amino acids. V lost 7 bases to trimming and J lost 10 bases, with 30 bases between them. CDR3 coding DNA: TGCAGCGCCATACTAGCTGGGGCGATGGGAACTTTTGCGCAGTATTTT. It encodes CSAILAGAMGTFAQYF.

In regard to this clonotype: A read error may be the cause here, since a much bigger clone is one base away. This chain connects TRBV10-3 to TRBJ2-7, with 7 bases aligning to TRBD2. J gave up 5 bases and V 0 bases, and 10 bases lay outside the gene matches. The CDR3 length is 16 residues. CDR1 ENHRY and CDR2 SYGVKD come from the germline V gene. The CDR3 bases are TGTGCCATCAGTGAGTCGATTTGGGGGACTACCCACGAGCAGTACTTC. Protein: CAISESIWGTTHEQYF.

The chain has TRBV2 and TRBJ2-3; D unclear. Germline V gene data show CDR1 as SNHLY and CDR2 as FYNNEI. CDR3 length equals 15 residues. Trimming pared 7 bases from V and 11 bases from J, leaving 25 bases between. The DNA of the CDR3 is TGTGCCAGCACCCTTAACAGTCAATATTACAATGAGCAGTATTTT. This encodes CASTLNSQYYNEQYF.

With regard to this clonotype: One end of the junction varies from germline; a read error may be responsible. The chain employs TRBV7-9 and TRBJ2-2, with a possible D match to TRBD2 (6 bases). CDR1 is SEHNR, CDR2 FQNEAQ, per germline (reference sequence). CDR3 length: 15 residues. CDR3 residues: CASSPRTKNTGVLFF. CDR3 DNA: TGTGCCAGCAGCCCCCGGACTAAAAACACCGGGGTGCTGTTTTTT.

A few counts support this clonotype. This CDR3 is missing its conserved last phenylalanine or tryptophan, likely due to a read error. It is unclear where the CDR3 begins or ends on the DNA, so no DNA is shown, and the CDR3 is as TCRdb lists it. The V call is TRBV28, the J call TRBJ1-2. The CDR3 has 12 amino acids, counting both end residues. CDR1 and CDR2 from the germline V gene are MDHEN and SYDVKM. CDR3: CASSLRLGFPHL.